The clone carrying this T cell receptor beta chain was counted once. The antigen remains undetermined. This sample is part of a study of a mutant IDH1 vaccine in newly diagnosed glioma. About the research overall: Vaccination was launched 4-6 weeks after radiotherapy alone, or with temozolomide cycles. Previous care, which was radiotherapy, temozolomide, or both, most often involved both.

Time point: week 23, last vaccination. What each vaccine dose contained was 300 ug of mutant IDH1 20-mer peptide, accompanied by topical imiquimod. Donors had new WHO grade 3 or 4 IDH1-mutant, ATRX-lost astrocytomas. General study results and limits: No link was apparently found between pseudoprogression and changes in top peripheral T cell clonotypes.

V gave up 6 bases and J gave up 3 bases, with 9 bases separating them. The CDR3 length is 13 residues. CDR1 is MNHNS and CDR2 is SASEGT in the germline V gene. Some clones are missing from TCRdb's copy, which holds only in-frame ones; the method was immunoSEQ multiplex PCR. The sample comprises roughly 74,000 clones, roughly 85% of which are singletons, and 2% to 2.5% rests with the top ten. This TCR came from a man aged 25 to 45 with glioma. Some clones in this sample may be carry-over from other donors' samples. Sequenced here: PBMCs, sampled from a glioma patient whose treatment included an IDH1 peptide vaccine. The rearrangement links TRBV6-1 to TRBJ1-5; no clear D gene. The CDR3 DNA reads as TGTGCCAGCAGCGTCGGCCTCAATCAGCCCCAGCATTTT. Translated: CASSVGLNQPQHF.